These 2 T cell receptor beta chains were sequenced from one sample in a study of OX40 agonist ivuxolimab in advanced cancers. The assay was immunoSEQ multiplex PCR, and TCRdb's table has in-frame clones only and misses some. The sample has tens of thousands of clones, 86% seen once. This specimen consisted of CD4+ or CD8+ T cells sorted from blood, obtained in a trial of the OX40 agonist ivuxolimab. These receptors came from an adult with an advanced solid tumor such as melanoma, head and neck, liver or kidney cancer.

In its sample, this clone ranks as medium-sized. The V and J genes are TRBV2 and TRBJ1-2; D gene ambiguous. Trimming removed 7 bases from V and 5 bases from J, with 14 bases in between. This CDR3 contains 13 residues. The germline V gene encodes CDR1 SNHLY and CDR2 FYNNEI. The CDR3 reads CASNGQLNYGYTF. For the CDR3, the DNA is TGTGCCAGCAATGGGCAGCTGAATTATGGCTACACCTTC.

The gene calls are TRBV6-5 and TRBJ2-5, with D perhaps matching TRBD1 (5 bases). The V end was cut by 6 bases, the J end by 7 bases, with 15 bases between. Germline assignment: CDR1 MNHEY and CDR2 SVGAGI. The CDR3 is 13 residues long. CDR3 DNA: TGTGCCAGCAGCGGCCAGGGCGGTTCGACCCAGTACTTC. It translates to CASSGQGGSTQYF.